This entry lists 10 T cell receptor beta chains sequenced from one sample in a study of cytomegalovirus exposure and HLA in healthy donors. PCR involved 60 Vbeta and 13 Jbeta primers. TCRdb keeps only in-frame clones here, not all; method: immunoSEQ multiplex PCR. The sample holds 130,000 to 150,000 clones, approximately 78% seen once. The sequenced sample consisted of PBMCs. The receptor source for this set is a man in his forties in good health and CMV-seropositive.

The chain carries TRBV2 and TRBJ1-1; a possible D gene is TRBD1 (5 bases). Trimming stripped 6 bases from V and 3 bases from J, with 11 bases between. The CDR3 extends over 13 amino acids. Looked up from germline, CDR1 is SNHLY and CDR2 is FYNNEI. Here the CDR3 DNA reads TGTGCCAGCAGGTTGGGGGGGGACACTGAAGCTTTCTTT. As protein: CASRLGGDTEAFF.

The chain combines TRBV5-6 with TRBJ2-5; unclear D gene. The V and J ends lost 0 bases and 5 bases respectively, with 8 bases between them. The CDR3 is made up of 13 amino acids. CDR1 and CDR2 (germline): SGHDT, YYEEEE. For the CDR3, the DNA is TGTGCCAGCAGCTTGGGGCTCAGGGAGACCCAGTACTTC. Translation: CASSLGLRETQYF.

This clone is a singleton in its sample. V usage is TRBV7-8 and J usage is TRBJ2-7, with 7 bases lining up with TRBD2. Germline CDR1 reads SGHVS; CDR2 reads FQNEAQ. Trimming at V came to 9 bases and at J to 7 bases, leaving 12 bases not matched to a gene. This CDR3 contains 13 residues. The CDR3 DNA reads TGTGCCAGTGGGAGGGAGGGCACGTATGAGCAGTACTTC. It encodes CASGREGTYEQYF.

The V call is TRBV30, the J call TRBJ2-5; TRBD1 is a possible D gene (6 bases). The germline V gene encodes CDR1 GTSNPN and CDR2 SVGIG (reference sequence). The CDR3 sequence is 15 residues long. The V gene lost 0 bases and the J gene lost 1 base, with 12 bases spanning the gap. CDR3 DNA sequence: TGTGCCTGGAGTGTCGGACAGCCAGTCCAAGAGACCCAGTACTTC. Translated, it gives CAWSVGQPVQETQYF.

In DNA form, the CDR3 reads TGTGCCGGTGGACTAGCGGGAGGGTATGAGCAGTTCTTC. It encodes CAGGLAGGYEQFF. The rearrangement links TRBV5-4 to TRBJ2-1, with 15 positions matching TRBD2. Germline V gives CDR1 SGHNT, CDR2 YYREEE (reference sequence). This CDR3 is built from 13 residues. Trimming took 10 bases from V and 8 from J; bases not matched to a gene: 4.

The rearrangement joins TRBV6-1 to TRBJ2-5; possible D gene TRBD1, 8 bases. The tail of the sequence fits TRBJ2-7 better, so the J call may be wrong. CDR1 MNHNS and CDR2 SASEGT come from the germline V gene. There are 15 residues in the CDR3. In DNA form, the CDR3 reads TGTGCCAGCGGATTACAGGGGGGGCTGGCCTACGAGCAGTACTTC. Translation: CASGLQGGLAYEQYF.

The V gene is TRBV6-5, the J gene TRBJ2-7, with 10 bases lining up with TRBD1. Trimming removed 0 bases from V and 7 bases from J; junction bases left unmatched: 6. CDR1 and CDR2 (germline): MNHEY, SVGAGI. The CDR3 spans 15 residues. The CDR3 region has the DNA TGTGCCAGCAGTTACTCGAGACAGGGGGCGATTGAGCAGTACTTC. The encoded protein is CASSYSRQGAIEQYF.

In its sample, this clone was seen once. The V and J genes are TRBV18 and TRBJ2-7, with 7 bases aligning to TRBD1. Germline values: CDR1 KGHSH, CDR2 LQKENI. The CDR3 spans 13 residues. The ends lost 6 bases at V and 3 bases at J; junction bases unmatched: 5. DNA for the CDR3: TGTGCCAGCTCCACCAGGGACAGCTACGAGCAGTACTTC. This sequence encodes CASSTRDSYEQYF.

This rearrangement joins TRBV7-9 to TRBJ2-5, with 7 bases lining up with TRBD2. Per germline, CDR1 SEHNR and CDR2 FQNEAQ (reference sequence). This CDR3 contains 15 residues. Germline trimming cut 1 base from V and 5 bases from J; bases unmatched to any gene: 7. In DNA form, the CDR3 reads TGTGCCAGCAGCTTAGTGGGAGGGGTGGAGGAGACCCAGTACTTC. Its protein product is CASSLVGGVEETQYF.

Here the CDR3 DNA reads TGTGCCAGCAGCTTAGGAATCCAGCGGCAAGAGACCCAGTACTTC. Its translation: CASSLGIQRQETQYF. This chain joins TRBV7-2 and TRBJ2-5, with D possibly being TRBD2 (5 bases). The CDR3 is 15 residues long. Per the germline V gene, CDR1 is SGHTA and CDR2 is FQGNSA. V shed 1 base and J shed 2 bases, with 11 bases lying between them. Supplemented by reference TRBV7-2 and TRBJ2-5, the full variable domain reads GAGVSQSPSNKVTEKGKDVELRCDPISGHTALYWYRQSLGQGLEFLIYFQGNSAPDKSGLPSDRFSAERTGGSVSTLTIQRTQQEDSAVYLCASSLGIQRQETQYFGPGTRLLVL.